Listed below are T cell receptor beta chains from one sample, sequenced in a study of T-cell reconstitution after alpha-beta-depleted transplantation in children. TCRdb recomputed calls from the PCR reads with MiXCR, one row per CDR3 protein. The profile shows some 450,000 distinct CDR3 sequences, roughly 44% of them singletons. This specimen was PBMCs, taken before TCRalphabeta/CD19-depleted stem cell transplant. All receptors derive from a girl aged 2 to 9 with aplastic anemia, due to receive a stem cell transplant. Each CDR3 is given with its conserved first and last residue. The order of the fields is V gene, D gene, clone size, J gene, CDR3 protein, CDR3 DNA. D genes are given only for firm matches. Size is omitted from some rows. Given values are once, few, many or a class for expanded clones.

V gene: TRBV20-1
D gene: .
clone size: .
J gene: TRBJ1-6
CDR3 protein: CSATFDNGGSPLHF
CDR3 DNA: TGCAGTGCTACTTTTGACAACGGAGGTTCACCCCTCCACTTT

V gene: TRBV20-1
D gene: .
clone size: .
J gene: TRBJ1-1
CDR3 protein: CSAEPWANTEAFF
CDR3 DNA: TGCAGTGCCGAACCTTGGGCGAACACTGAAGCTTTCTTT

V gene: TRBV20-1
D gene: .
clone size: .
J gene: TRBJ2-1
CDR3 protein: CSAPMDNEQFF
CDR3 DNA: TGCAGTGCCCCTATGGACAATGAGCAGTTCTTC

V gene: TRBV4-1
D gene: .
clone size: few
J gene: TRBJ2-2
CDR3 protein: CASSQSPYKKVTGELFF
CDR3 DNA: TGCGCCAGCAGCCAGAGTCCGTACAAAAAAGTCACCGGGGAGCTGTTTTTT

V gene: TRBV20-1
D gene: TRBD2
clone size: many
J gene: TRBJ2-1
CDR3 protein: CSARDYSGRDDNEQFF
CDR3 DNA: TGCAGTGCTAGAGATTACAGCGGGAGAGACGACAATGAGCAGTTCTTC

V gene: TRBV12-3/TRBV12-4
D gene: .
clone size: .
J gene: TRBJ2-1
CDR3 protein: CASSLTTTSSYNEQFF
CDR3 DNA: TGTGCCAGCAGTTTAACTACGACGAGCTCCTACAATGAGCAGTTCTTC

V gene: TRBV20-1
D gene: .
clone size: .
J gene: TRBJ2-5
CDR3 protein: CSASGRSSGTQYF
CDR3 DNA: TGCAGTGCTAGTGGGCGCAGCTCGGGAACCCAGTACTTC

V gene: TRBV5-1
D gene: TRBD1
clone size: .
J gene: TRBJ2-1
CDR3 protein: CASGTGASSYNEQFF
CDR3 DNA: TGCGCCAGCGGGACAGGGGCCAGCTCCTACAATGAGCAGTTCTTC

V gene: TRBV7-2
D gene: TRBD2
clone size: few
J gene: TRBJ2-5
CDR3 protein: CASSLASGSGTSGTQYF
CDR3 DNA: TGTGCCAGCAGCTTAGCGTCGGGGTCCGGGACTAGCGGTACCCAGTACTTC

V gene: TRBV6-5
D gene: TRBD2
clone size: .
J gene: TRBJ2-3
CDR3 protein: CASSLTSEAQYF
CDR3 DNA: TGTGCCAGCAGTCTGACTAGCGAGGCGCAGTATTTT

V gene: TRBV19
D gene: TRBD1
clone size: .
J gene: TRBJ1-1
CDR3 protein: CATPGQGTNTEAFF
CDR3 DNA: TGTGCCACCCCGGGACAGGGGACGAACACTGAAGCTTTCTTT

V gene: TRBV20-1
D gene: .
clone size: .
J gene: TRBJ1-6
CDR3 protein: CSARDGGNSPLHF
CDR3 DNA: TGCAGTGCTAGAGATGGGGGAAATTCACCCCTCCACTTT

V gene: TRBV28
D gene: TRBD1
clone size: few
J gene: TRBJ1-2
CDR3 protein: CASSWDRENYGYTF
CDR3 DNA: TGTGCCAGCAGTTGGGACAGGGAAAACTATGGCTACACCTTC

V gene: TRBV28
D gene: TRBD1
clone size: few
J gene: TRBJ2-7
CDR3 protein: CASSLLRDRSYEQYF
CDR3 DNA: TGTGCCAGCAGTCTACTTCGGGACAGATCCTACGAGCAGTACTTC

V gene: TRBV3-1
D gene: .
clone size: many
J gene: TRBJ2-7
CDR3 protein: CASSQGLYLGEQYF
CDR3 DNA: TGTGCCAGCAGCCAAGGCTTATATTTGGGGGAGCAGTACTTC

V gene: TRBV27
D gene: .
clone size: .
J gene: TRBJ2-4
CDR3 protein: CASSVGPEWDFQYF
CDR3 DNA: TGTGCCAGCAGTGTCGGACCAGAGTGGGACTTTCAGTACTTC

V gene: TRBV9
D gene: .
clone size: .
J gene: TRBJ2-5
CDR3 protein: CASSVGGRAQYF
CDR3 DNA: TGTGCCAGCAGCGTAGGAGGTAGGGCCCAGTACTTC

V gene: TRBV12-3/TRBV12-4
D gene: .
clone size: many
J gene: TRBJ2-7
CDR3 protein: CASSPMGPIYEQYF
CDR3 DNA: TGTGCCAGCAGTCCCATGGGGCCCATCTACGAGCAGTACTTC

V gene: TRBV11-2
D gene: TRBD2
clone size: few
J gene: TRBJ2-5
CDR3 protein: CASSFGGRGETQYF
CDR3 DNA: TGTGCCAGCAGCTTTGGAGGGAGGGGAGAGACCCAGTACTTC

V gene: TRBV5-5
D gene: .
clone size: .
J gene: TRBJ1-1
CDR3 protein: CASTLTNTEAFF
CDR3 DNA: TGTGCCAGCACCCTGACGAACACTGAAGCTTTCTTT

V gene: TRBV5-1
D gene: .
clone size: once
J gene: TRBJ1-2
CDR3 protein: CASSPGTGGYGYTF
CDR3 DNA: TGCGCCAGCAGCCCGGGGACTGGGGGCTATGGCTACACCTTC

V gene: TRBV20-1
D gene: .
clone size: few
J gene: TRBJ2-5
CDR3 protein: CSARSSIETQYF
CDR3 DNA: TGCAGTGCTAGGTCCAGTATCGAGACCCAGTACTTC

V gene: TRBV5-1
D gene: .
clone size: few
J gene: TRBJ2-7
CDR3 protein: CASSRGEYYEQYF
CDR3 DNA: TGCGCCAGCAGCCGCGGCGAATACTACGAGCAGTACTTC

V gene: TRBV20-1
D gene: TRBD2
clone size: .
J gene: TRBJ2-3
CDR3 protein: CSARRSGVDTQYF
CDR3 DNA: TGCAGTGCTAGGCGGAGCGGGGTGGATACGCAGTATTTT

V gene: TRBV12-3/TRBV12-4
D gene: .
clone size: .
J gene: TRBJ1-2
CDR3 protein: CASSTYPVLQGGYTF
CDR3 DNA: TGTGCCAGCAGTACATACCCCGTTCTGCAGGGGGGCTACACCTTC

V gene: TRBV25-1
D gene: TRBD1
clone size: once
J gene: TRBJ2-7
CDR3 protein: CASSAGTGLYEQYF
CDR3 DNA: TGTGCCAGCAGCGCCGGGACAGGGCTCTACGAGCAGTACTTC